This T cell receptor beta chain is drawn from a study of shared clonotypes between healthy human individuals. Negatively enriched CD4+ T cells were divided by CD45RA into naive and memory. This CDR3 spans 15 amino acids. The germline V and J ends were trimmed by 3 bases and 7 bases, with 16 bases remaining between them. In germline, CDR1 is KGHSH, CDR2 LQKENI. Clones were sequenced by immunoSEQ multiplex PCR, and TCRdb holds only the in-frame ones, with some missing. The data contain over a million clones, approximately 98% of them singletons. This chain links TRBV18 with TRBJ2-1; maybe TRBD1 (5 bases). The source is a man aged 30-40 years in good health. Sequenced material: naive CD4+ T cells sorted from blood. As to subset: CD45RA+ positively selected. CDR3 amino acids: CASSPRDSLGNEQFF. CDR3 DNA sequence: TGTGCCAGCTCACCTAGAGACAGCCTGGGGAATGAGCAGTTCTTC.